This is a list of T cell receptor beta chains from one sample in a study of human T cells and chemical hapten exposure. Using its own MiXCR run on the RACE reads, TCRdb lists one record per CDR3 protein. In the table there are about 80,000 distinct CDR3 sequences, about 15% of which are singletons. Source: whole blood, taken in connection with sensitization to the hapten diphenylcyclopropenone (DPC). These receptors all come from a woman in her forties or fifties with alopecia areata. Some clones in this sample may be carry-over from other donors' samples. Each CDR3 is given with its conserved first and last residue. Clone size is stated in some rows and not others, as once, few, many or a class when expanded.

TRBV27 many CASSKQGSNQPQHF
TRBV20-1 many CSAKHRTSGNTIYF
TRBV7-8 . CASSPRTSVSYEQYF
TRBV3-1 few CASSPYAGTGGAGTEAFF
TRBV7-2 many CASSQQGEGFF
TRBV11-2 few CASSPDRFNYGYTF
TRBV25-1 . CASTRDLVNEQFF
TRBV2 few CASSTGTYEQFF
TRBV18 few CAASRGETAFF
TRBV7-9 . CASSLGGLAGSLKQFF
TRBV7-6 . CARSLFTRETQYF
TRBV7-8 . CASSLRGAYEQYF
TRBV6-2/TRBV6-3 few CASNLDTDLSGANVLTF
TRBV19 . CASSTLAGGYSRTQYF
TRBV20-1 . CSAYLPRSYNEQFF
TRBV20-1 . CSARDRLNTEAFF
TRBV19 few CASKPSGIESGELFF
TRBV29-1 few CSVEEGLAGFKDEQFF
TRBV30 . CAWRLGIDQPQHF
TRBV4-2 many CASSQGGQSYEQYF
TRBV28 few CASSLRGSGANVLTF
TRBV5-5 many CASSVRATNEKLFF
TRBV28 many CASSFGNTEAFF
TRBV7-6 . CASSLAQSRVLDTQYF
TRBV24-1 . CATSDVTAYPDTQYF
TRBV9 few CASSVVPLNEQFF
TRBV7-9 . CASSVAGSQETQYF
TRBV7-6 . CASSGGQNTEAFF
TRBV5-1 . CASSTTGDQPQHF
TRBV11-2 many CASSLDFGGYTF
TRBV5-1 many CASSLMEEQYF
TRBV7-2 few CASRTAASGRAYQETQYF
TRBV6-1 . CASIRQKNTEAFF
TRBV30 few CAWSGETQYF
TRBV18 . CASSEYSPGMNTEAFF
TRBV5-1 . CASSLDGGANTGELFF
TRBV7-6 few CASSPDRGGNQPQHF
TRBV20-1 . CSAQKTGSYLNTGELFF